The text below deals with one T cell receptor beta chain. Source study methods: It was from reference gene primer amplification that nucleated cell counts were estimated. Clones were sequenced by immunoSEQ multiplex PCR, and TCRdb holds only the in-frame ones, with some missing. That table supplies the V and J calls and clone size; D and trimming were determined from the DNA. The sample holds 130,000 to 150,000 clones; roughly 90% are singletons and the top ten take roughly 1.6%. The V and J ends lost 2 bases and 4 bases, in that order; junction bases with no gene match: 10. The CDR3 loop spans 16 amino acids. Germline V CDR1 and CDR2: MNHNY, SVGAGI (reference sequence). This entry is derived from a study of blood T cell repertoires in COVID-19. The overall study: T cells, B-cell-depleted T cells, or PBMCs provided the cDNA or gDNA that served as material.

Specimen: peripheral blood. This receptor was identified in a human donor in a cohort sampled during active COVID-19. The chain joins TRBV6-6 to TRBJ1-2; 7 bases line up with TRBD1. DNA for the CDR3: TGTGCCAGCAGTTACGCCCGGACAGGCGCCTCCTATGGCTACACCTTC. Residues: CASSYARTGASYGYTF.